This TCR beta chain stems from a study of T cell repertoires in cytomegalovirus infection. Via MiXCR, TCRdb re-called the reads, giving one row per CDR3 protein. This table has 450,000 to 600,000 distinct CDR3 sequences, about 39% appearing once. V was cut by 5 bases and J by 7 bases, with 8 bases left in between. CDR3 length equals 11 residues. Germline V lookup: CDR1 SGHTA, CDR2 FQGNSA. A note on this clonotype: Its target is not known.

This sample comprised cultured PBMCs, obtained from culture after CMV antigen stimulation. V is TRBV7-2 and J is TRBJ2-5, with D unresolved. The TCR originated in a human donor in good health (CMV status not recorded). Some clones in this sample may be carry-over from other donors' samples. For the CDR3, the DNA is TGTGCCAGCAGCACGATGGGGACCCAGTACTTC. As protein: CASSTMGTQYF.